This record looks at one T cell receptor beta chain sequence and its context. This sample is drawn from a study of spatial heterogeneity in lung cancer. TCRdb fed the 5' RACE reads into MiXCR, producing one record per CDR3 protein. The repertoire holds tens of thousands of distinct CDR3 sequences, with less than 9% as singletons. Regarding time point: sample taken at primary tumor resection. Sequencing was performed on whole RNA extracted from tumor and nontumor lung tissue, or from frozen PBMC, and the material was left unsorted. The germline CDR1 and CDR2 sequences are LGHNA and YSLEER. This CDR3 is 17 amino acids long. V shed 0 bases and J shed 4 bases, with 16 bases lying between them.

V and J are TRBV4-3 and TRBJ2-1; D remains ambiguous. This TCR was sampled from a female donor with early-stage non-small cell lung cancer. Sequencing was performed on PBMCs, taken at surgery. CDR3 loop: CASSQEASGPTYNEQFF. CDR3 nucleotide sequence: TGCGCCAGCAGCCAAGAAGCATCCGGACCGACATACAATGAGCAGTTCTTC.